This passage covers 26 T cell receptor beta chains from one sample sequenced in a study of a mutant IDH1 vaccine in newly diagnosed glioma. No antigens are known for them. Assay used: immunoSEQ multiplex PCR; TCRdb lists only in-frame clones, some missing. The table has tens of thousands of clones, under 90% seen once. Regarding time point: week 11, during vaccination. Each dose delivered 300 ug of mutant IDH1 20-mer peptide subcutaneously with imiquimod. The source was PBMCs, collected from a glioma patient whose treatment included an IDH1 peptide vaccine. These receptors were taken from a man aged 45 to 65 with glioma.

V is TRBV14 and J is TRBJ2-1; TRBD2 is a possible D gene (6 bases). This CDR3 has 12 residues. From germline, CDR1 is SGHDN and CDR2 FVKESK. The ends were cut back, 6 bases at V and 10 bases at J, with 13 bases in the middle. The CDR3 protein is CASSRGSAEQFF. DNA for the CDR3: TGTGCCAGCAGTCGGGGGAGCGCCGAGCAGTTCTTC.

This clone was seen a handful of times. The chain joins TRBV7-9 to TRBJ1-4; D gene unclear. This CDR3 is built from 14 residues. CDR1 and CDR2 (germline): SEHNR, FQNEAQ (reference sequence). V lost 5 bases and J 5 bases, leaving 12 bases between the germline ends. The CDR3 DNA reads TGTGCCAGCAGCCCCGGGAGCGGGAATGAAAAACTGTTTTTT. It translates to CASSPGSGNEKLFF.

This chain joins TRBV7-9 and TRBJ2-7; the D is unclear. The CDR3 loop spans 14 amino acids. Germline V gene sequence: CDR1 SEHNR, CDR2 FQNEAQ (reference sequence). Trimming removed 4 bases from V and 2 bases from J, with 12 bases in between. CDR3 nucleotide sequence: TGTGCCAGCAGCTCCTCTCACCCGACCTACGAGCAGTACTTC. It codes for CASSSSHPTYEQYF.

The chain couples TRBV11-3 to TRBJ2-3; no firm D call. The V end was cut by 4 bases, the J end by 5 bases, with 7 bases between. In germline, CDR1 is SGHNT, CDR2 YENEEA. This CDR3 contains 12 residues. The CDR3 region is CASSSEIDTQYF. The CDR3 region has the DNA TGTGCCAGCAGCTCCGAGATAGATACGCAGTATTTT. The variable domain in full, with the rest retrieved from reference TRBV11-3 and TRBJ2-3, is EAGVVQSPRYKIIEKKQPVAFWCNPISGHNTLYWYLQNLGQGPELLIRYENEEAVDDSQLPKDRFSAERLKGVDSTLKIQPAELGDSAVYLCASSSEIDTQYFGPGTRLTVL.

V is TRBV18 and J is TRBJ2-1, with 14 bases fitting TRBD2. Trimming at V came to 0 bases and at J to 7 bases, leaving 2 bases not matched to a gene. The CDR3 runs 16 residues. Germline CDR1 reads KGHSH; CDR2 reads LQKENI. The DNA of the CDR3 is TGTGCCAGCTCACCACCGAGGACTAGCGGGAGGAATGAGCAGTTCTTC. Residues: CASSPPRTSGRNEQFF.

The chain uses TRBV11-1 and TRBJ2-5, with 9 bases that match TRBD2. This CDR3 region has 15 residues. The junction had 9 bases not matched to a gene; V was cut back by 5 bases and J by 5 bases. Germline V gene data show CDR1 as SGHAT and CDR2 as FQDESV (reference sequence). CDR3 amino acids: CASSPLAGELETQYF. The CDR3 bases are TGTGCCAGCAGCCCGTTAGCGGGAGAGTTGGAGACCCAGTACTTC.

The chain couples TRBV6-5 to TRBJ2-7, with D maybe TRBD1 (5 bases). In germline, CDR1 is MNHEY, CDR2 SVGAGI. The germline V and J ends were trimmed by 0 bases and 2 bases, with 8 bases remaining between them. The length of the CDR3 is 14 residues. CDR3 nucleotide sequence: TGTGCCAGCAGTTACTCTGCAGGGACCTACGAGCAGTACTTC. Its protein product is CASSYSAGTYEQYF.

V is TRBV27 and J is TRBJ2-7, with D possibly being TRBD2 (6 bases). CDR1 is MNHEY and CDR2 is SMNVEV in the germline V gene (reference sequence). CDR3 length equals 13 residues. Trimming left V 3 bases short and J 6 bases short, with 12 bases between. CDR3 nucleotides: TGTGCCAGCAGTTTCCGGGACGGGGGCGAGCAGTACTTC. It specifies CASSFRDGGEQYF.

CDR3: CASSSPQGTEAFF. In DNA, the CDR3 is TGCGCCAGCAGCTCCCCACAGGGCACTGAAGCTTTCTTT. The chain links TRBV5-1 to TRBJ1-1; D is possibly TRBD1 (6 bases). The CDR3 contains 13 residues. CDR1 and CDR2 from the germline V gene are SGHRS and YFSETQ. Deletions cut 3 bases from V and 4 bases from J, with 10 bases between.

This sequence joins TRBV10-3 and TRBJ2-7; a possible D gene is TRBD2 (6 bases). The CDR3 consists of 12 residues. Trimming pared 6 bases from V and 1 base from J, leaving 7 bases between. CDR1 and CDR2 from the germline V gene are ENHRY and SYGVKD. The CDR3 reads CAISGTSYEQYF. Here the CDR3 DNA reads TGTGCCATCAGCGGGACTTCCTACGAGCAGTACTTC.

CDR3 sequence (DNA): TGTGCCACCAGCAGAGACCAAAAGTGGGGCGAGCAGTACTTC. Protein: CATSRDQKWGEQYF. This chain joins TRBV15 and TRBJ2-7, with unresolved D. This CDR3 has 14 amino acids. Germline lookup yields CDR1 LNHNV and CDR2 YYDKDF (reference sequence). Trimming shortened V by 0 bases and J by 6 bases, and 12 bases separated the two germline ends.

The chain is built from TRBV29-1 and TRBJ2-1, with D perhaps given as TRBD1 or TRBD2 (6 bases each). This CDR3 region has 14 residues. V lost 3 bases to trimming and J lost 8 bases, with 17 bases between them. Germline CDR1 reads SQVTM; CDR2 reads ANQGSEA. The CDR3: CSVDGWGAHDEQFF. The DNA of the CDR3 is TGCAGCGTTGATGGGTGGGGGGCCCACGATGAGCAGTTCTTC.

The chain recombines TRBV7-9 with TRBJ1-4; D not certain. The germline CDR1 and CDR2 sequences are SEHNR and FQNEAQ (reference sequence). V lost 1 base, J lost 7 bases, and 7 bases lay in between. The CDR3 consists of 13 residues. The CDR3, as DNA: TGTGCCAGCAGCTTAGGGGCGAGTGAAAAACTGTTTTTT. Its protein is CASSLGASEKLFF.

The gene calls are TRBV18 and TRBJ2-5; the D gene is possibly TRBD1 (6 bases). The CDR3 has 14 residues. Per the germline V gene, CDR1 is KGHSH and CDR2 is LQKENI. V dropped 4 bases and J dropped 2 bases, with 11 bases sitting between them. The CDR3 region is CASSRRDTQETQYF. Written as DNA, the CDR3 is TGTGCCAGCTCACGTCGGGACACTCAAGAGACCCAGTACTTC.

This clone appeared a single time. The rearrangement links TRBV4-3 to TRBJ1-2; D unclear. The CDR3 totals 14 residues. V was clipped by 3 bases and J by 3 bases, with 11 bases between them. In germline, CDR1 is LGHNA, CDR2 YSLEER. The CDR3 loop is CASSQAGTHYGYTF. CDR3 DNA: TGCGCCAGCAGCCAGGCGGGTACCCACTATGGCTACACCTTC.

The J gene is TRBJ1-1, the V gene TRBV5-5, with 9 bases matching TRBD1. The CDR3 has 15 residues. From germline, CDR1 is SGHKS and CDR2 YYEKEE (reference sequence). V shed 3 bases and J 6 bases; nucleotides not matched to a gene: 9. CDR3 DNA sequence: TGTGCCAGCAGCTCGGGGACGACAGGGGGACCTGAAGCTTTCTTT. This sequence encodes CASSSGTTGGPEAFF.

The chain couples TRBV11-3 to TRBJ2-3; the D is unclear. From germline, CDR1 is SGHNT and CDR2 YENEEA. The CDR3 covers 13 residues. V lost 3 bases to trimming and J lost 0 bases, with 4 bases between them. In nucleotides, the CDR3 is TGTGCCAGCAGCTTCAGAAGCACAGATACGCAGTATTTT. The encoded protein is CASSFRSTDTQYF.

The gene calls are TRBV6-5 and TRBJ2-1; weak D call: TRBD1 (6 bases). Trimming cost V 6 bases and J 9 bases, with 15 bases left between them. Germline assignment: CDR1 MNHEY and CDR2 SVGAGI. This CDR3 is built from 13 residues. Written as DNA, the CDR3 is TGTGCCAGCAGGGTGAACAGGGTAGGTGAGCAGTTCTTC. Protein sequence: CASRVNRVGEQFF.

The V gene is TRBV19, the J gene TRBJ1-2; 8 nucleotides align to TRBD1. The CDR3 spans 16 residues. J lost 8 bases, V lost 7 bases, and 18 bases had no gene match. From germline, CDR1 is LNHDA and CDR2 SQIVND (reference sequence). The CDR3 DNA follows: TGTGCCAGTATTCAAGAGTCAGGGGGCGATTTGGCCGGCTACACCTTC. It yields the protein CASIQESGGDLAGYTF.

V is TRBV11-2 and J is TRBJ2-2; tentatively, D is TRBD1 (6 bases). Germline CDR1 reads SGHAT; CDR2 reads FQNNGV. The CDR3 is made up of 14 amino acids. Trimming cost V 1 base and J 8 bases, with 11 bases left between them. The DNA for the CDR3 is TGTGCCAGCAGCTTAGCCAGGGGTTGGGGGGAGCTGTTTTTT. Translating it yields CASSLARGWGELFF.

J is TRBJ2-7 and V is TRBV6-5, with D tentatively TRBD1 (5 bases). This CDR3 has 12 amino acids. Germline V CDR1 and CDR2: MNHEY, SVGAGI. Trimming took off 9 bases at V and 3 bases at J, with 12 bases between the two ends. The CDR3 DNA reads as TGTGCCAGTAACCGCCAGGGCTACGAGCAGTACTTC. Translation gives CASNRQGYEQYF.

The chain couples TRBV7-9 to TRBJ2-7; D remains unclear. The V end lost 6 bases, the J end lost 6 bases, and 12 bases lay between the germline ends. This CDR3 comprises 12 residues. Germline V lookup: CDR1 SEHNR, CDR2 FQNEAQ (reference sequence). The CDR3 sequence: CASSSDALEQYF. The DNA of the CDR3 is TGTGCCAGCAGTTCCGACGCGCTCGAGCAGTACTTC.

V is TRBV4-3 and J is TRBJ1-1, with a tentative D call TRBD1 (5 bases). The CDR3 has 14 residues. Trimming shortened V by 4 bases and J by 1 base, and 10 bases separated the two germline ends. Germline CDR1 reads LGHNA; CDR2 reads YSLEER. As DNA, the CDR3 is TGCGCCAGCAGCCGAGGACACTCGAACACTGAAGCTTTCTTT. Translating it yields CASSRGHSNTEAFF.

V usage is TRBV4-1 and J usage is TRBJ1-1, with 9 bases that match TRBD1. With 10 bases clipped from V and 4 bases from J, the junction kept 10 bases outside the gene matches. This CDR3 is 14 amino acids long. Germline V gene sequence: CDR1 MGHRA, CDR2 YSYEKL. The CDR3 here is CATKRGQGGTEAFF. The CDR3 DNA reads TGCGCCACCAAGAGGGGACAGGGAGGCACTGAAGCTTTCTTT.

The rearrangement links TRBV2 to TRBJ2-7; 8 nucleotides align to TRBD1. Per the germline V gene, CDR1 is SNHLY and CDR2 is FYNNEI. The CDR3 sequence is 15 residues long. Trimming cost V 7 bases and J 7 bases; bases outside gene matches: 15. The CDR3 region is CASITSWDRSGEQYF. In DNA, the CDR3 is TGTGCCAGCATAACATCGTGGGACAGGTCTGGGGAGCAGTACTTC.

The chain combines TRBV4-1 with TRBJ2-3; 8 nucleotides match TRBD1. The CDR3 is made up of 14 amino acids. V lost 5 bases and J lost 8; bases outside the gene matches: 9. The V gene's germline CDR1 is MGHRA and CDR2 YSYEKL. CDR3 region: CASSDRGPQGTQYF. CDR3 DNA sequence: TGCGCCAGCAGCGACAGGGGACCTCAGGGTACGCAGTATTTT.